This TCR beta chain was retrieved from a study of cytomegalovirus exposure and HLA in healthy donors. Regarding this clone: No antigen is known for it.

Study-wide points: Sequencing probably produced one cluster of sequence variants that were highly shared. By HLA locus, TCR association rates varied in a later analysis, with DRB1 showing the most and HLA-C the fewest. Per a later analysis, HLA-associated TCR beta chains showed more clonal expansion than other, equally common TCR beta chains.

Germline CDR1 is SGHAT and CDR2 is FQNNGV. Trimming left V 1 base short and J 5 bases short, with 8 bases between. CDR3 length equals 13 residues. Amplification used 60 Vbeta primers and 13 Jbeta primers. The assay was immunoSEQ multiplex PCR, and TCRdb's table has in-frame clones only and misses some. The top ten clones hold roughly 0.69% of a sample with about 150,000 clones, 60% to 80% of them seen once. The sequenced sample consisted of PBMCs. This chain links TRBV11-2 with TRBJ2-5, with TRBD1 as a possible D gene (5 bases). This sequence was found in a male donor in good health and CMV-seronegative. CDR3 amino acids: CASSLGQPETQYF. Here the CDR3 DNA reads TGTGCCAGCAGCTTAGGACAGCCGGAGACCCAGTACTTC.